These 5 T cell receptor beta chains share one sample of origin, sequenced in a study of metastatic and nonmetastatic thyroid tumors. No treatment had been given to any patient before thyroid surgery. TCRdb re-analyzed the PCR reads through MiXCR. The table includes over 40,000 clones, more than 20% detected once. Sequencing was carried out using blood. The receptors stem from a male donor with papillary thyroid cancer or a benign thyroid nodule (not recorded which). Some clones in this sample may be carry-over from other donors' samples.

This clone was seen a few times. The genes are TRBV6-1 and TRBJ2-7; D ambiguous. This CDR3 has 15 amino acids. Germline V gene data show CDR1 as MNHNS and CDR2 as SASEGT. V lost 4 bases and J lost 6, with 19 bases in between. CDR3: CASSAPGSRFSEQYF. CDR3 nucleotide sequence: TGTGCCAGCAGTGCCCCCGGGTCTAGATTTTCCGAGCAGTACTTC.

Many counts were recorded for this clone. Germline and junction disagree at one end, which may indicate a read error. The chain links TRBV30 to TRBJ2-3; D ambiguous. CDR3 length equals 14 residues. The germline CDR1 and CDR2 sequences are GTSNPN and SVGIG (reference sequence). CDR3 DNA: TGTGTCTGGAGTCCGCCGACCCGAACAGATACGCAGTATTTT. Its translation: CVWSPPTRTDTQYF.

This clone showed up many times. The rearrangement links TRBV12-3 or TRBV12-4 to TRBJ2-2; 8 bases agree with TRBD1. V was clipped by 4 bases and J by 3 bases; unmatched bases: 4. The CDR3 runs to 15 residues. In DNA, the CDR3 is TGTGCCAGCAGTTCTCAGGGGGCTTACACCGGGGAGCTGTTTTTT. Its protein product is CASSSQGAYTGELFF.

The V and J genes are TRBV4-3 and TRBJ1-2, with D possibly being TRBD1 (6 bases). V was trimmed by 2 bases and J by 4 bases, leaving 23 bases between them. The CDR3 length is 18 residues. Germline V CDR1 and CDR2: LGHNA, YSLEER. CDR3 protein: CASSQQRRTDSPIYGYTF. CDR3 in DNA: TGCGCCAGCAGCCAACAACGAAGGACGGACAGCCCAATCTATGGCTACACCTTC.

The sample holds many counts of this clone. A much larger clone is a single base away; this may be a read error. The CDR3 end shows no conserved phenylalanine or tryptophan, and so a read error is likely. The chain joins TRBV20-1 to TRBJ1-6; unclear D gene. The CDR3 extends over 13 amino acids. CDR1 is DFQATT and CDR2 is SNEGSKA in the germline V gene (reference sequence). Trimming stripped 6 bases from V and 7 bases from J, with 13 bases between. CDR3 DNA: TGCAGTGCGTCTAGGAGTCGCAATTCACCCCTCCACATT. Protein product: CSASRSRNSPLHI.